This T cell receptor (beta chain) was captured in a study of cytomegalovirus exposure and HLA in healthy donors. Study-wide points: In vitro checks showed that a few CMV-associated chains really do target CMV antigens.

The PCR made use of 60 Vbeta and 13 Jbeta primers. In the original workflow: Later reanalysis found roughly 80 million unique TCR beta chains, around 10 million of them shared. Method: immunoSEQ multiplex PCR; TCRdb's copy keeps in-frame clones and lacks some. The V and J calls and clone size were taken over from that table, and D and trimming were inferred from the DNA. The sample consists of roughly 120,000 clones, roughly 80% of them appearing once. This clone appeared a few times. The antigen is undetermined. Healthy people donating bone marrow made up the donors. This clonotype originated in a woman aged 40 to 50 in good health and CMV-seropositive. Source material: PBMCs.

The CDR3 DNA follows: TGTGCCAGCAGCCCAGGGACAGGGAGGTCTGTGGCTTTCTTT. It translates to CASSPGTGRSVAFF. The chain employs TRBV7-2 and TRBJ1-1; TRBD1 matches at 9 bases. The germline V gene encodes CDR1 SGHTA and CDR2 FQGNSA. V dropped 5 bases and J dropped 11; count of bases not matched to a gene: 12. This CDR3 spans 14 amino acids.